Presented here are 15 T cell receptor beta chains from one specimen sequenced in a study of T cells in localized non-small cell lung cancer. The method was immunoSEQ multiplex PCR; TCRdb's version includes in-frame clones alone and lacks a portion of them. The table lists 70,000 to 100,000 clones, around 90% of them singletons. The sample was PBMCs, taken before any cancer treatment. The receptors here all came from a woman aged 35-70 years with stage II squamous cell lung carcinoma.

The gene calls are TRBV6-1 and TRBJ1-5; D not resolved. V was clipped by 4 bases and J by 0 bases, with 7 bases between them. Germline lookup yields CDR1 MNHNS and CDR2 SASEGT. This CDR3 comprises 14 residues. The CDR3 spells CASSASYSNQPQHF. CDR3 nucleotide sequence: TGTGCCAGCAGTGCCAGCTATAGCAATCAGCCCCAGCATTTT.

The chain recombines TRBV5-1 with TRBJ2-5; D is undetermined. Germline V gives CDR1 SGHRS, CDR2 YFSETQ. The CDR3 spans 11 residues. V was clipped by 7 bases and J by 4 bases, with 8 bases between them. CDR3: CASGSGETQYF. CDR3 nucleotide sequence: TGCGCCAGCGGTTCAGGAGAGACCCAGTACTTC.

The J gene is TRBJ1-2, the V gene TRBV7-9, with D unresolved. Trimming removed 2 bases from V and 2 bases from J, with 6 bases in between. Germline V gene data show CDR1 as SEHNR and CDR2 as FQNEAQ (reference sequence). This CDR3 contains 13 residues. The CDR3 DNA reads TGTGCCAGCAGCTTAACGGCAAACTATGGCTACACCTTC. Amino acid sequence: CASSLTANYGYTF.

The rearrangement joins TRBV27 to TRBJ2-1; 11 bases align to TRBD2. The V and J ends lost 6 bases and 3 bases, in that order; junction bases with no gene match: 4. The CDR3 length is 15 residues. Germline CDR1 and CDR2: MNHEY and SMNVEV (reference sequence). The CDR3 DNA is TGTGCCAGCAGGTTAGCGGGAGGGTACTACAATGAGCAGTTCTTC. It yields the protein CASRLAGGYYNEQFF.

V and J are TRBV14 and TRBJ1-2; D is undetermined. This CDR3 spans 12 amino acids. V was trimmed by 5 bases and J by 2 bases, leaving 6 bases between them. Germline V gives CDR1 SGHDN, CDR2 FVKESK. Here the CDR3 reads CASSFRNYGYTF. The CDR3 region has the DNA TGTGCCAGCAGCTTCCGGAACTATGGCTACACCTTC.

The genes are TRBV9 and TRBJ2-2; TRBD2 matches at 9 bases. With 0 bases clipped from V and 7 bases from J, the junction kept 7 bases outside the gene matches. The CDR3 spans 16 residues. CDR1 SGDLS and CDR2 YYNGEE come from the germline V gene. CDR3 in DNA: TGTGCCAGCAGCGTAGTGAATAGCGGGAGAGTCGGGGAGCTGTTTTTT. Its protein is CASSVVNSGRVGELFF.

The chain joins TRBV2 to TRBJ1-2; weak D call: TRBD1 (6 bases). The V end was cut by 3 bases, the J end by 4 bases, with 18 bases between. The germline V gene encodes CDR1 SNHLY and CDR2 FYNNEI. This CDR3 has 16 residues. In nucleotides, the CDR3 is TGTGCCAGCAGTGAGGACAGCTACAAAGCAGGCTATGGCTACACCTTC. Translating it yields CASSEDSYKAGYGYTF.

The rearrangement links TRBV18 to TRBJ1-4; a possible D gene is TRBD1 (5 bases). Germline V gene data show CDR1 as KGHSH and CDR2 as LQKENI. V was cut by 4 bases and J by 8 bases, with 14 bases left in between. This CDR3 spans 14 amino acids. CDR3 nucleotides: TGTGCCAGCTCACGAAAAGGGACGGACGAAAAACTGTTTTTT. The encoded protein is CASSRKGTDEKLFF.

The chain couples TRBV28 to TRBJ2-7; 7 bases map to TRBD2. The trim removed 6 bases at V and 4 bases at J, leaving 12 bases unmatched. The germline V gene has CDR1 MDHEN and CDR2 SYDVKM. The CDR3 has 15 residues. The CDR3 is CASRGEGPGSYEQYF. The DNA of the CDR3 is TGTGCCAGCAGGGGGGAGGGGCCCGGGTCATACGAGCAGTACTTC.

V gene TRBV18 combines with J gene TRBJ1-5; no definite D call. Trimming removed 4 bases at V and 7 bases at J, with 11 bases between. This CDR3 has 13 residues. The germline V gene encodes CDR1 KGHSH and CDR2 LQKENI. CDR3 DNA: TGTGCCAGCTCACTGAAGGAACGCCAGCCCCAGCATTTT. Amino acid sequence: CASSLKERQPQHF.

This clone occurred once. The chain uses TRBV19 and TRBJ2-1; D might be TRBD2 (6 bases). In germline, CDR1 is LNHDA, CDR2 SQIVND (reference sequence). Between the trimmed V and J ends, which lost 6 bases and 9 bases, there was a span of 18 bases. This CDR3 has 14 amino acids. The CDR3 here is CASSPHTLGGEQFF. The CDR3 DNA reads as TGTGCCAGTAGCCCTCACACCCTGGGGGGTGAGCAGTTCTTC. Using reference TRBV19 and TRBJ2-1 for the parts outside the CDR3, the full variable domain is DGGITQSPKYLFRKEGQNVTLSCEQNLNHDAMYWYRQDPGQGLRLIYYSQIVNDFQKGDIAEGYSVSREKKESFPLTVTSAQKNPTAFYLCASSPHTLGGEQFFGPGTRLTVL.

The rearrangement uses TRBV4-1 and TRBJ1-2, with D maybe TRBD1 (5 bases). Germline V gene lookup returns CDR1 MGHRA and CDR2 YSYEKL. The CDR3 runs to 15 residues. The V end was cut by 2 bases, the J end by 3 bases, with 13 bases between. CDR3 coding DNA: TGCGCCAGCAGCCAACCTGCCGGGACGGACTATGGCTACACCTTC. Translation: CASSQPAGTDYGYTF.

This chain uses TRBV27 with TRBJ1-6, with TRBD1 as a possible D gene (5 bases). V was clipped by 3 bases and J by 7 bases, with 13 bases between them. Germline lookup yields CDR1 MNHEY and CDR2 SMNVEV (reference sequence). CDR3 size: 15 residues. CDR3 DNA sequence: TGTGCCAGCAGTTTTTATAGACAGAAAAATTCACCCCTCCACTTT. It codes for CASSFYRQKNSPLHF.

With respect to this clone: This sample also contains other DNA sequences that code for the same CDR3. The rearrangement joins TRBV6-6 to TRBJ1-1; weak D call: TRBD1 (5 bases). The CDR3 contains 13 residues. CDR1 MNHNY and CDR2 SVGAGI come from the germline V gene (reference sequence). Deletions cut 5 bases from V and 5 bases from J, with 12 bases between. DNA of the CDR3: TGTGCCAGCAGTCTGCAGGGTAATACTGAAGCTTTCTTT. This encodes CASSLQGNTEAFF.

J is TRBJ2-3 and V is TRBV6-5, with 11 bases matching TRBD2. CDR3 size: 14 residues. The germline V gene encodes CDR1 MNHEY and CDR2 SVGAGI. V was clipped by 8 bases and J by 3 bases; unmatched bases: 4. The CDR3 is CASSSGGRTDTQYF. CDR3 nucleotides: TGTGCCAGCTCTAGCGGGGGGCGGACAGATACGCAGTATTTT.